These 5 T cell receptor beta chains originate from one sample sequenced in a study of cytomegalovirus exposure and HLA in healthy donors (dated by TCRdb to about 2017). Libraries were constructed by the immunoSEQ multiplex PCR assay. For the multiplex PCR, a mixture combining 60 forward primers for TCR Vbeta segments and 13 reverse primers for TCR Jbeta segments was used. TCRdb stores this immuneACCESS table with in-frame sequences only. Part of the clones is absent; in the studies checked, under half of the shortfall reflects unresolved V genes, and no reason is known for the rest. This sample has roughly 97,000 clones in its table, and roughly three quarters of those were observed once. Approximately 1.5% of the sample rests with the top ten. Material: PBMCs. These receptors originate from a woman aged 40 to 55 in good health and CMV-seronegative.

The genes are TRBV18 and TRBJ2-7; D may be TRBD1 (5 bases). CDR3 length equals 13 residues. V gave up 6 bases and J gave up 2 bases, with 11 bases separating them. Looked up from germline, CDR1 is KGHSH and CDR2 is LQKENI. The CDR3 nucleotides are TGTGCCAGCTCTGGCAGGGAAACCTACGAGCAGTACTTC. As protein: CASSGRETYEQYF.

The chain joins TRBV18 to TRBJ2-2; 9 bases are a match to TRBD1. With V trimmed by 2 bases and J by 1 base, 2 bases remained unmatched. The CDR3 loop spans 16 amino acids. Germline CDR1 is KGHSH and CDR2 is LQKENI. As DNA, the CDR3 is TGTGCCAGCTCACCAATGGGACAGGGGAACACCGGGGAGCTGTTTTTT. This gives the protein CASSPMGQGNTGELFF.

This clone was recorded only once. The CDR3 DNA sequence: TGTGCCAGCAGTGGACGGGGGGGGGCGGGGAACACTGAAGCTTTCTTT. It encodes CASSGRGGAGNTEAFF. The V and J genes are TRBV27 and TRBJ1-1, with D maybe TRBD1 (6 bases). Germline CDR1 is MNHEY and CDR2 is SMNVEV (reference sequence). The CDR3 runs to 16 residues. Trimming cost V 5 bases and J 1 base, with 17 bases left between them.

The chain recombines TRBV5-8 with TRBJ1-4; 8 nucleotides match TRBD1. Germline CDR1 and CDR2: SGHTS and YDEGEE. V shed 3 bases and J 8 bases; nucleotides not matched to a gene: 9. This CDR3 is built from 15 residues. The CDR3 here is CASSSGQGGLEKLFF. As DNA, the CDR3 is TGTGCCAGCAGCTCCGGACAGGGAGGACTAGAAAAACTGTTTTTT.

This chain joins TRBV18 and TRBJ2-5; 10 bases fit TRBD2. J was trimmed by 3 bases and V by 3 bases; bases with no gene match: 4. This CDR3 region has 15 residues. The germline V gene has CDR1 KGHSH and CDR2 LQKENI. As DNA, the CDR3 is TGTGCCAGCTCACCCGGGCTAGCGGGAGAAGAGACCCAGTACTTC. Protein sequence: CASSPGLAGEETQYF.